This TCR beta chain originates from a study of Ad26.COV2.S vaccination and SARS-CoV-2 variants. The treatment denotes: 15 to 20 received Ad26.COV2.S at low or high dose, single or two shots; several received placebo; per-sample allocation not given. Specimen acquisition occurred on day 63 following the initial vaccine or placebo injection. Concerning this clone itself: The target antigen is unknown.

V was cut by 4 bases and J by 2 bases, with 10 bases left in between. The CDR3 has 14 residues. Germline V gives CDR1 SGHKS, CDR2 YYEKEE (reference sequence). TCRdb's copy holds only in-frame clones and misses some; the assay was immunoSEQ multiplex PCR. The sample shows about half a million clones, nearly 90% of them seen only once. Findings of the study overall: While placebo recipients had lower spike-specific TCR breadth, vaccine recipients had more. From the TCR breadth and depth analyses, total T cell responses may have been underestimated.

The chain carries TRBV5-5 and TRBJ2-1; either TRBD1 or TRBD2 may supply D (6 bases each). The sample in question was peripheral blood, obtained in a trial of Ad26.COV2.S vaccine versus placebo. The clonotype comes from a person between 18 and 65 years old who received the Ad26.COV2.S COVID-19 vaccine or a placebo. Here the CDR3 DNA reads TGTGCCAGCAGCGGAGGGGGTGCCTACAATGAGCAGTTCTTC. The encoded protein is CASSGGGAYNEQFF.